This entry lists 30 T cell receptor beta chains sequenced from one sample in a study of blood T cell repertoires in COVID-19. Produced via immunoSEQ multiplex PCR; TCRdb's table is partial and in-frame only. The sample shows tens of thousands of clones, about 90% of them seen only once. The sequenced sample was peripheral blood. These receptors all come from a man older than 75 in a cohort sampled during active COVID-19.

V is TRBV7-9 and J is TRBJ1-6, with D perhaps matching TRBD1 (5 bases). The CDR3 contains 18 residues. The germline gives CDR1 SEHNR, CDR2 FQNEAQ (reference sequence). V shed 4 bases and J shed 1 base, with 17 bases lying between them. CDR3 sequence: CASSSSPGVGSYNSPLHF. In DNA, the CDR3 is TGTGCCAGCAGCTCTAGCCCGGGGGTGGGATCCTATAATTCACCCCTCCACTTT.

The chain's CDR3 is CASSSGTSRSSYNEQFF. The CDR3 DNA is TGTGCCAGCAGCTCCGGGACTAGCCGAAGCTCCTACAATGAGCAGTTCTTC. V and J are TRBV9 and TRBJ2-1, with 9 bases identical to TRBD2. CDR1 and CDR2 (germline): SGDLS, YYNGEE. The J segment lost 0 bases and the V segment lost 4 bases, leaving 8 bases of the junction unmatched. CDR3 length equals 17 residues.

CDR3 residues: CASSQDYRGNEKLFF. Written as DNA, the CDR3 is TGTGCCAGCAGCCAAGATTACAGGGGGAATGAAAAACTGTTTTTT. This chain connects TRBV4-2 to TRBJ1-4, with 8 bases that match TRBD1. Looked up from germline, CDR1 is LGHNA and CDR2 is YNFKEQ. J was trimmed by 5 bases and V by 0 bases; bases with no gene match: 2. This CDR3 comprises 15 residues.

This clone was counted a single time. The chain uses TRBV15 and TRBJ1-3, with D maybe TRBD1 (5 bases). Germline V gives CDR1 LNHNV, CDR2 YYDKDF (reference sequence). The CDR3 length is 15 residues. The V gene lost 0 bases and the J gene lost 3 bases, with 9 bases spanning the gap. CDR3 sequence (DNA): TGTGCCACCAGCAGAGATCAGGGTAATGGAAACACCATATATTTT. Residues: CATSRDQGNGNTIYF.

A few counts support this clone. J is TRBJ2-1 and V is TRBV20-1; no definite D call. Germline V lookup: CDR1 DFQATT, CDR2 SNEGSKA (reference sequence). Between the trimmed V and J ends, which lost 3 bases and 0 bases, there was a span of 12 bases. The CDR3 covers 15 residues. CDR3 protein: CSASSSLSSYNEQFF. The DNA of the CDR3 is TGCAGTGCTAGTTCGAGCCTTAGCTCCTACAATGAGCAGTTCTTC.

The chain has TRBV30 and TRBJ1-5; TRBD1 agrees at 8 bases. The V and J ends lost 5 bases and 2 bases, in that order; junction bases with no gene match: 5. This CDR3 has 14 amino acids. Germline values: CDR1 GTSNPN, CDR2 SVGIG (reference sequence). CDR3 DNA: TGTGCCTGGGAACAGGGGGGTGGCAATCAGCCCCAGCATTTT. Residues: CAWEQGGGNQPQHF.

The chain combines TRBV6-1 with TRBJ1-2; possibly TRBD1 for D (6 bases). Germline loops: CDR1 MNHNS, CDR2 SASEGT. Trimming took 1 base from V and 8 from J, leaving 14 bases between them. This CDR3 contains 14 residues. CDR3 amino acids: CASSEVVQGMGYTF. The CDR3 nucleotides read TGTGCCAGCAGTGAAGTTGTACAGGGTATGGGCTACACCTTC.

V is TRBV29-1 and J is TRBJ2-7, with 11 bases identical to TRBD2. CDR1 and CDR2 (germline): SQVTM, ANQGSEA. V gave up 6 bases and J gave up 3 bases; unmatched junction bases: 13. The length of the CDR3 is 16 residues. This chain's CDR3 is CSVSLGLAGGNYEQYF. CDR3 DNA sequence: TGCAGCGTCTCCCTAGGGCTAGCGGGGGGTAACTACGAGCAGTACTTC.

This clone has a single count. This chain connects TRBV27 to TRBJ2-7; 7 bases map to TRBD2. The germline gives CDR1 MNHEY, CDR2 SMNVEV (reference sequence). This CDR3 is built from 16 residues. J lost 2 bases, V lost 0 bases, and 7 bases had no gene match. The CDR3 loop reads CASSLSSLAATYEQYF. In DNA, the CDR3 is TGTGCCAGCAGTTTATCGTCCCTAGCGGCCACCTACGAGCAGTACTTC.

The rearrangement joins TRBV11-3 to TRBJ1-1, with D perhaps TRBD1 (6 bases). Germline values: CDR1 SGHNT, CDR2 YENEEA. V was trimmed by 5 bases and J by 3 bases, leaving 10 bases between them. The CDR3 sequence is 13 residues long. The CDR3 region is CASSASGDTEAFF. The CDR3 DNA is TGTGCCAGCAGCGCCTCAGGGGACACTGAAGCTTTCTTT.

The chain has TRBV7-2 and TRBJ1-2; 7 nucleotides line up with TRBD1. Germline lookup yields CDR1 SGHTA and CDR2 FQGNSA. This CDR3 comprises 15 residues. Losses at the gene ends were 6 bases for V and 8 bases for J; bases not matched to a gene: 15. The CDR3 DNA is TGTGCCAGCAGTCCTGCCCCACAGGGGCGAAGAGGCTACACCTTC. Translating it yields CASSPAPQGRRGYTF.

The CDR3, as DNA: TGTGCCAGCAGCTTAGTGAGTCAGGGCACCTACAATGAGCAGTTCTTC. This encodes CASSLVSQGTYNEQFF. V usage is TRBV7-8 and J usage is TRBJ2-1; tentative D call: TRBD1 (5 bases). Trimming shortened V by 1 base and J by 2 bases, and 12 bases separated the two germline ends. CDR1 and CDR2 (germline): SGHVS, FQNEAQ. This CDR3 comprises 16 residues.

The V gene is TRBV9, the J gene TRBJ2-5, with 8 bases identical to TRBD2. In germline, CDR1 is SGDLS, CDR2 YYNGEE. The ends lost 4 bases at V and 2 bases at J; junction bases unmatched: 4. The CDR3 contains 14 residues. This chain's CDR3 is CASSPGGEQETQYF. Written as DNA, the CDR3 is TGTGCCAGCAGCCCCGGGGGGGAACAAGAGACCCAGTACTTC.

J is TRBJ1-4 and V is TRBV5-5, with 7 nucleotides matching TRBD1. V was clipped by 0 bases and J by 8 bases; unmatched bases: 7. Germline CDR1 and CDR2: SGHKS and YYEKEE (reference sequence). The CDR3 extends over 15 amino acids. CDR3 sequence: CASSLVAGGMEKLFF. The CDR3 region has the DNA TGTGCCAGCAGCTTGGTTGCAGGGGGTATGGAAAAACTGTTTTTT.

This clone came up once. The chain uses TRBV5-5 and TRBJ2-5; 9 positions match TRBD1. The V segment lost 2 bases and the J segment 2 bases; nucleotides outside the gene matches: 13. Germline V gives CDR1 SGHKS, CDR2 YYEKEE (reference sequence). The CDR3 runs 18 residues. The CDR3 protein is CASSLKLSGTGTQETQYF. The CDR3, as DNA: TGTGCCAGCAGCTTAAAATTATCTGGGACAGGGACACAAGAGACCCAGTACTTC.

This chain joins TRBV27 and TRBJ2-2; 11 nucleotides agree with TRBD2. The V gene's germline CDR1 is MNHEY and CDR2 SMNVEV (reference sequence). The CDR3 has 16 residues. V lost 5 bases, J lost 2 bases, and 4 bases stayed unmatched. The CDR3 reads CASSKGTSGNTGELFF. The CDR3 DNA reads as TGTGCCAGCAGTAAAGGGACTAGCGGTAACACCGGGGAGCTGTTTTTT.

This sequence joins TRBV5-1 and TRBJ2-1; 7 positions agree with TRBD2. This CDR3 is 11 amino acids long. The trim removed 4 bases at V and 15 bases at J, leaving 7 bases unmatched. The germline V gene has CDR1 SGHRS and CDR2 YFSETQ. Written as DNA, the CDR3 is TGCGCCAGCAGCGGCGGGACTACCGCGTTCTTC. Its protein product is CASSGGTTAFF. The whole variable domain, remainder taken from reference TRBV5-1 and TRBJ2-1, is KAGVTQTPRYLIKTRGQQVTLSCSPISGHRSVSWYQQTPGQGLQFLFEYFSETQRNKGNFPGRFSGRQFSNSRSEMNVSTLELGDSALYLCASSGGTTAFFGPGTRLTVL.

The rearrangement joins TRBV7-9 to TRBJ1-3, with TRBD1 matching 9 bases. The CDR3 loop spans 15 amino acids. The ends lost 1 base at V and 2 bases at J; junction bases unmatched: 0. From germline, CDR1 is SEHNR and CDR2 FQNEAQ (reference sequence). CDR3 sequence (DNA): TGTGCCAGCAGCTTAGGACAGGGGGCTGGAAACACCATATATTTT. Translating gives CASSLGQGAGNTIYF.

This rearrangement joins TRBV5-5 to TRBJ2-5; 7 bases fit TRBD1. The V gene's germline CDR1 is SGHKS and CDR2 YYEKEE (reference sequence). The CDR3 length is 16 residues. The junction had 7 bases not matched to a gene; V was cut back by 0 bases and J by 2 bases. The CDR3, as DNA: TGTGCCAGCAGCTTGGAGCTAGCAGGGGGACAAGAGACCCAGTACTTC. Its protein is CASSLELAGGQETQYF. Complete variable domain (other parts from reference TRBV5-5 and TRBJ2-5): DAGVTQSPTHLIKTRGQQVTLRCSPISGHKSVSWYQQVLGQGPQFIFQYYEKEERGRGNFPDRFSARQFPNYSSELNVNALLLGDSALYLCASSLELAGGQETQYFGPGTRLLVL.

This clone has only one observation. The chain couples TRBV19 to TRBJ2-5, with 13 nucleotides matching TRBD2. Germline trimming cut 4 bases from V and 5 bases from J; bases unmatched to any gene: 7. The CDR3 contains 16 residues. Per the germline V gene, CDR1 is LNHDA and CDR2 is SQIVND (reference sequence). CDR3 sequence: CASSTRLAGGFETQYF. CDR3 nucleotides: TGTGCCAGTAGTACAAGACTAGCGGGGGGCTTCGAGACCCAGTACTTC. Drawing the rest from reference TRBV19 and TRBJ2-5, the complete variable domain is DGGITQSPKYLFRKEGQNVTLSCEQNLNHDAMYWYRQDPGQGLRLIYYSQIVNDFQKGDIAEGYSVSREKKESFPLTVTSAQKNPTAFYLCASSTRLAGGFETQYFGPGTRLLVL.

V is TRBV19 and J is TRBJ2-7; weak D call: TRBD1 (6 bases). CDR3 length: 17 residues. The V gene's germline CDR1 is LNHDA and CDR2 SQIVND (reference sequence). V shed 2 bases and J shed 2 bases, with 19 bases lying between them. CDR3 DNA: TGTGCCAGTAGTATAAGGCTTACCGGACAGCACACCTACGAGCAGTACTTC. Residues: CASSIRLTGQHTYEQYF.

This rearrangement joins TRBV11-3 to TRBJ1-1, with D perhaps matching TRBD1 (5 bases). The germline V and J ends were trimmed by 5 bases and 5 bases, with 12 bases remaining between them. The CDR3 has 13 residues. Germline loops: CDR1 SGHNT, CDR2 YENEEA. CDR3 in DNA: TGTGCCAGCAGCGAGATCGGGGGAACTGAAGCTTTCTTT. Translation: CASSEIGGTEAFF.

In this sample, this clone turned up a few times. The rearrangement links TRBV9 to TRBJ2-1, with 10 bases aligning to TRBD2. The CDR3 sequence is 16 residues long. With V trimmed by 0 bases and J by 4 bases, 4 bases remained unmatched. Germline V lookup: CDR1 SGDLS, CDR2 YYNGEE. The CDR3 DNA sequence: TGTGCCAGCAGCGTAGGGACTAGCGGATTATACAATGAGCAGTTCTTC. Translated, it gives CASSVGTSGLYNEQFF.

The V call is TRBV19, the J call TRBJ2-5, with TRBD2 identical over 9 bases. The ends lost 6 bases at V and 5 bases at J; junction bases unmatched: 10. Germline V gives CDR1 LNHDA, CDR2 SQIVND (reference sequence). The CDR3 has 15 amino acids. DNA for the CDR3: TGTGCCAGTAGATCCATGGCGGGGGGGCGGGAGACCCAGTACTTC. Translated, it gives CASRSMAGGRETQYF.

V is TRBV18 and J is TRBJ2-5; 8 bases map to TRBD1. V shed 4 bases, J shed 1 base, and the junction held 5 bases outside the gene matches. The CDR3 contains 15 residues. Germline V lookup: CDR1 KGHSH, CDR2 LQKENI. The CDR3 DNA reads TGTGCCAGCTCACGGAACAGGGGGTCCCAAGAGACCCAGTACTTC. Encoded protein: CASSRNRGSQETQYF.

This chain joins TRBV5-5 and TRBJ1-2, with unresolved D. Germline V gene data show CDR1 as SGHKS and CDR2 as YYEKEE (reference sequence). The CDR3 extends over 14 amino acids. Trimming left V 3 bases short and J 2 bases short, with 11 bases between. The CDR3 spells CASSSNPGNYGYTF. CDR3 nucleotides: TGTGCCAGCAGCTCGAACCCAGGCAACTATGGCTACACCTTC. The full variable domain, with the rest looked up from reference TRBV5-5 and TRBJ1-2, is DAGVTQSPTHLIKTRGQQVTLRCSPISGHKSVSWYQQVLGQGPQFIFQYYEKEERGRGNFPDRFSARQFPNYSSELNVNALLLGDSALYLCASSSNPGNYGYTFGSGTRLTVV.

V and J are TRBV6-5 and TRBJ2-3; 9 positions agree with TRBD1. Germline trimming cut 6 bases from V and 3 bases from J; bases unmatched to any gene: 7. Germline V gives CDR1 MNHEY, CDR2 SVGAGI. The CDR3 runs 15 residues. The CDR3 region has the DNA TGTGCCAGCAGGCCGACAGGGGGACGTACAGATACGCAGTATTTT. This codes for CASRPTGGRTDTQYF.

In DNA, the CDR3 is TGTGCCAGCTCACCACAGACAGATTATGGCTACACCTTC. Protein sequence: CASSPQTDYGYTF. The rearrangement uses TRBV18 and TRBJ1-2; D is perhaps TRBD1 (5 bases). V was trimmed by 1 base and J by 5 bases, leaving 8 bases between them. The germline CDR1 and CDR2 sequences are KGHSH and LQKENI. This CDR3 comprises 13 residues.

This clone was detected only a few times. The V call is TRBV19, the J call TRBJ2-2; D might be TRBD1 (5 bases). Trimming removed 6 bases at V and 4 bases at J, with 9 bases between. CDR3 length: 13 amino acids. The germline gives CDR1 LNHDA, CDR2 SQIVND (reference sequence). Written as DNA, the CDR3 is TGTGCCAGTAGACAGGTGCCCACCGGGGAGCTGTTTTTT. Translating it yields CASRQVPTGELFF.

This clone has at least ten counts. The gene calls are TRBV2 and TRBJ2-1; a possible D gene is TRBD2 (6 bases). The CDR3 spans 14 residues. With 5 bases removed from V and 4 bases from J, the gap between germline ends came to 12 bases. The V gene's germline CDR1 is SNHLY and CDR2 FYNNEI. The CDR3 here is CASSSGERYNEQFF. The CDR3 coding sequence is TGTGCCAGCAGTTCGGGGGAGAGGTACAATGAGCAGTTCTTC.